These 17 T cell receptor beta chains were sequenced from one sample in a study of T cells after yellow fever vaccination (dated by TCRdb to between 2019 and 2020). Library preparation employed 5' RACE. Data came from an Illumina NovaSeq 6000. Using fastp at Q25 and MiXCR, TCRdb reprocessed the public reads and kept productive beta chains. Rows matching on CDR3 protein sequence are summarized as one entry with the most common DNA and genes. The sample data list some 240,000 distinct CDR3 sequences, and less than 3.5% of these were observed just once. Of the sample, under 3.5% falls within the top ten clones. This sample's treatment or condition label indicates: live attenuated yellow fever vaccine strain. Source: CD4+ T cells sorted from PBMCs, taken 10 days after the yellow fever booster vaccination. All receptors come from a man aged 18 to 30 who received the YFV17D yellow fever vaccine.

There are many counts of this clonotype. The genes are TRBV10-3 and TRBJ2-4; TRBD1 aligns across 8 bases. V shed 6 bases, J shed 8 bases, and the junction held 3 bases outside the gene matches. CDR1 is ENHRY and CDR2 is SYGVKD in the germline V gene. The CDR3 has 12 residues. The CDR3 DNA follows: TGTGCCATCAGAGACAGGGGAGACATTCAGTACTTC. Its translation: CAIRDRGDIQYF.

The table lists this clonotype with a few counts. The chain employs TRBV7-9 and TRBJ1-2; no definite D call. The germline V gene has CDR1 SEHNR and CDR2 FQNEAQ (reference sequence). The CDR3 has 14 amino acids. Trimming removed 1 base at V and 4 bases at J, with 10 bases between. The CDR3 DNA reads TGTGCCAGCAGCTTAGGGGCAGGAAGCTATGGCTACACCTTC. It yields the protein CASSLGAGSYGYTF.

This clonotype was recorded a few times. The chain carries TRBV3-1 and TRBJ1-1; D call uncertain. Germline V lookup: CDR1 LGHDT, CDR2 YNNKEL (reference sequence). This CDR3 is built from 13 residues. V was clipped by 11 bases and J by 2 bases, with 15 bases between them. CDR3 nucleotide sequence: TGTGCCTCCGGTAGCCTTCTCAACACTGAAGCTTTCTTT. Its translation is CASGSLLNTEAFF.

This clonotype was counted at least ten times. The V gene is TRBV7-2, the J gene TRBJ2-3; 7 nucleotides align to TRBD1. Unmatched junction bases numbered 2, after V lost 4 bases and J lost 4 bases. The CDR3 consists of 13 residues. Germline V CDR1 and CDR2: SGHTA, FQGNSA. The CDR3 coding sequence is TGTGCCAGCAGCTGGGGACAGTCAGATACGCAGTATTTT. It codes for CASSWGQSDTQYF.

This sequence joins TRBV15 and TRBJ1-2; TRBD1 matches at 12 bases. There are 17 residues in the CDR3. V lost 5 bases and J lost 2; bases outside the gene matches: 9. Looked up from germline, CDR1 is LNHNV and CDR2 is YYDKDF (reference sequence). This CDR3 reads CATSRDRGPSANYGYTF. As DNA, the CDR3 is TGTGCCACCAGCCGGGACAGGGGGCCCTCCGCCAACTATGGCTACACCTTC.

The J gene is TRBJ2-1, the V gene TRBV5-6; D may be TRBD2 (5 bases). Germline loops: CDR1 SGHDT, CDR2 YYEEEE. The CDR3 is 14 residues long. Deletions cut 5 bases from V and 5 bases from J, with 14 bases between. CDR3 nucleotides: TGTGCCAGCAGGCTCGGGGTCTGGCACAATGAGCAGTTCTTC. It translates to CASRLGVWHNEQFF.

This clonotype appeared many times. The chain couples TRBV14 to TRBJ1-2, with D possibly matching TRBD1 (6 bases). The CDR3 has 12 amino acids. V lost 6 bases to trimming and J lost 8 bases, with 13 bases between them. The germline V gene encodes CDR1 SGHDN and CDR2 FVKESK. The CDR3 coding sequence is TGTGCCAGCAGGAAGAGGGGGGAAGGCTACACCTTC. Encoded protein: CASRKRGEGYTF.

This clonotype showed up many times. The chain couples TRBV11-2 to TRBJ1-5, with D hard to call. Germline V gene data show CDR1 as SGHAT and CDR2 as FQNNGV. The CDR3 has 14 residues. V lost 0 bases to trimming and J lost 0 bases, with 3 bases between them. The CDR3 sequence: CASSLEGSNQPQHF. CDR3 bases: TGTGCCAGCAGCTTAGAAGGTAGCAATCAGCCCCAGCATTTT.

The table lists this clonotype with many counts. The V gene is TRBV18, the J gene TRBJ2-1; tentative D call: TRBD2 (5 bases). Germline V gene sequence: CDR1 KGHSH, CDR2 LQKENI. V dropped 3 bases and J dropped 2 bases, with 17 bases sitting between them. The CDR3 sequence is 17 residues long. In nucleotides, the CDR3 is TGTGCCAGCTCACCCATCTTAGGGAGAACCGCCTACAATGAGCAGTTCTTC. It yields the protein CASSPILGRTAYNEQFF.

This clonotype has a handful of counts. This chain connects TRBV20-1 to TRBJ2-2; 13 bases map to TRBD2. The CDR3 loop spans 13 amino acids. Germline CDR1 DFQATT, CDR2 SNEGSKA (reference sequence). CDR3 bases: TGCGGGACTAGCGGGGCTAACACCGGGGAGCTGTTTTTT. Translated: CGTSGANTGELFF.

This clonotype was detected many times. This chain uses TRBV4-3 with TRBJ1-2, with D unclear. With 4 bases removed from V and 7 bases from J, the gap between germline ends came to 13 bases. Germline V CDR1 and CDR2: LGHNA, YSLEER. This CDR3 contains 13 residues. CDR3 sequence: CASSPTVAGGYTF. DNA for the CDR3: TGCGCCAGCAGCCCGACCGTTGCTGGTGGCTACACCTTC.

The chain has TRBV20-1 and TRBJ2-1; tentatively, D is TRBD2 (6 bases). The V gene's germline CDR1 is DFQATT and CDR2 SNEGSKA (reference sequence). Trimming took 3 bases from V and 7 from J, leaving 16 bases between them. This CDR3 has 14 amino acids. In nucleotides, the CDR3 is TGCAGTGCTAGTACAGTTGGACTACGTAATGAGCAGTTCTTC. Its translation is CSASTVGLRNEQFF.

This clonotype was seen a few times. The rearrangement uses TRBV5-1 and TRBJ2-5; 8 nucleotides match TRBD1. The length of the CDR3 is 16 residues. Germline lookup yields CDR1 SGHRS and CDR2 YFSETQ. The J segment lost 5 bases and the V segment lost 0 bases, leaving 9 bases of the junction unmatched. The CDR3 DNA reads TGCGCCAGCAGCTTGGCCCCGGCAGGGGGCACGGAGACCCAGTACTTC. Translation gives CASSLAPAGGTETQYF.

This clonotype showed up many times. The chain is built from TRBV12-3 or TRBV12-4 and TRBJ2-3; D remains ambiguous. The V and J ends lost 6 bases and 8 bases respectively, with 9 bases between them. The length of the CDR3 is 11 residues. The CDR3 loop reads CASSSLGTQYF. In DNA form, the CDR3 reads TGTGCCAGCAGCTCCCTTGGTACGCAGTATTTT.

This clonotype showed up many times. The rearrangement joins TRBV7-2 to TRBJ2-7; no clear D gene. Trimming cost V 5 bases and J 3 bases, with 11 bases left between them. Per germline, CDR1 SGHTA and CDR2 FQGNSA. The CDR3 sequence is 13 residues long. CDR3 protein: CASSPDGFYEQYF. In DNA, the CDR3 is TGTGCCAGCAGCCCTGACGGGTTCTACGAGCAGTACTTC. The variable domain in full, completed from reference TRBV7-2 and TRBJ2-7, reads GAGVSQSPSNKVTEKGKDVELRCDPISGHTALYWYRQSLGQGLEFLIYFQGNSAPDKSGLPSDRFSAERTGGSVSTLTIQRTQQEDSAVYLCASSPDGFYEQYFGPGTRLTVT.

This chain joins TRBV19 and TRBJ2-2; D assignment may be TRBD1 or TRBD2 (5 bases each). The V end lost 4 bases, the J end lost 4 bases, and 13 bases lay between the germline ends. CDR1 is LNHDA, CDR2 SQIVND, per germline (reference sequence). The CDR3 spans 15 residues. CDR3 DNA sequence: TGTGCCAGTAGTAGAGGGGATAGGACCACCGGGGAGCTGTTTTTT. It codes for CASSRGDRTTGELFF.

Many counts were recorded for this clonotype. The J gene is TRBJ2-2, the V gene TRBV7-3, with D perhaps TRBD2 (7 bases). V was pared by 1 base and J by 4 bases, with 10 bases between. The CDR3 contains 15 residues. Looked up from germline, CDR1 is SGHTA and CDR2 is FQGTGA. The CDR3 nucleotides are TGTGCCAGCAGCTTAATCGGGGGGCGCACCGGGGAGCTGTTTTTT. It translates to CASSLIGGRTGELFF. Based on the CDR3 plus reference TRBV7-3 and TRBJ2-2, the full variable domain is GAGVSQTPSNKVTEKGKYVELRCDPISGHTALYWYRQSLGQGPEFLIYFQGTGAADDSGLPNDRFFAVRPEGSVSTLKIQRTERGDSAVYLCASSLIGGRTGELFFGEGSRLTVL.